This T cell receptor (beta chain) was found in a study of T cell responses to AZD1222 COVID-19 vaccine. Using immunoSEQ multiplex PCR, the repertoire was profiled, and TCRdb retains in-frame clones only, with some absent. The sample shows about 180,000 clones, 85% to 90% of them seen only once. Study-level results: Vaccine-related CD4 TCRs covered spike, predominating at 160-218 and 743-854. Donors were mostly white British, more females; clonal diversity possibly underestimated.

In regard to this clone: Its specificity is unknown.

Per the germline V gene, CDR1 is SNHLY and CDR2 is FYNNEI. The CDR3 is 13 residues long. Trimming shortened V by 7 bases and J by 4 bases, and 13 bases separated the two germline ends. Sequenced material: peripheral blood, taken 28 days after the second dose of the MenACWY control vaccine. The chain couples TRBV2 to TRBJ2-5, with a weak D call TRBD1 (6 bases). The receptor was derived from an adult who received the MenACWY meningococcal vaccine as a control. This CDR3 is CASISGVGETQYF. DNA of the CDR3: TGTGCCAGCATCTCAGGGGTCGGAGAGACCCAGTACTTC.